This paragraph covers one T cell receptor beta chain sequence. These data belong to a study of T cell responses to AZD1222 COVID-19 vaccine. Germline V CDR1 and CDR2: LGHNT, FRNRAP. V dropped 2 bases and J dropped 0 bases, with 23 bases sitting between them. The CDR3 runs to 19 residues. Only in-frame clones appear in the TCRdb table, and some are missing; sequencing was by immunoSEQ multiplex PCR. The sample contains about 180,000 clones, roughly nine tenths of which appear only once. The J gene is TRBJ2-7, the V gene TRBV12-5, with TRBD1 as a possible D gene (6 bases). Sequencing used peripheral blood, obtained on day 0 of AZD1222 vaccination. The clonotype originates from an adult in good health. The CDR3 sequence: CASGLPYSARDNPSYEQYF. CDR3 nucleotides: TGTGCTAGTGGTTTGCCCTACTCCGCCCGGGACAACCCCTCCTACGAGCAGTACTTC.